Below are 8 T cell receptor beta chains sequenced from a single sample in a study of tumor and adjacent non-tumor tissue in lung cancer. The template was RNA from unsorted bulk tissue. Three rounds of nested PCR, following a modified ARM-PCR protocol, produced the TCRbeta library. TCRdb re-called the multiplex PCR reads through MiXCR, storing one row per CDR3 protein. Of 90,000 or so distinct CDR3 sequences listed, around 57% were seen once; the top ten hold around 15%. Sequences were obtained from lung tumor tissue. These receptors originate from a man between 65 and 85 years old with non-small cell lung cancer.

With respect to this clonotype: Since no conserved phenylalanine or tryptophan closes the CDR3, a read error is the likely cause. The V call is TRBV5-4, the J call TRBJ2-6; D gene unclear. The germline V and J ends were trimmed by 10 bases and 1 base, with 12 bases remaining between them. Germline CDR1 SGHNT, CDR2 YYREEE (reference sequence). There are 14 residues in the CDR3. The CDR3: CADTPESGANVLTL. The CDR3 DNA reads TGTGCCGACACCCCGGAGTCTGGGGCCAACGTCCTGACTTTA.

The CDR3 nucleotides read TGTGCCAGCACTGACGGCTTCTACGAGCAGTACTTC. Protein sequence: CASTDGFYEQYF. The V gene is TRBV25-1, the J gene TRBJ2-7; D not certain. Germline lookup yields CDR1 MGHDK and CDR2 SYGVNS. The CDR3 has 12 amino acids. The V and J ends lost 7 bases and 3 bases respectively, with 10 bases between them.

This chain joins TRBV11-1 and TRBJ2-5; 11 nucleotides agree with TRBD2. Germline CDR1 reads SGHAT; CDR2 reads FQDESV (reference sequence). V was pared by 2 bases and J by 0 bases, with 11 bases of the junction left unmatched. The CDR3 spans 19 residues. CDR3 coding DNA: TGTGCCAGCAGCTTAAGAGCCGGACTAGCGGGTTTGTACCAAGAGACCCAGTACTTC. This translates into CASSLRAGLAGLYQETQYF.

In this sample, this clonotype turned up a few times. V usage is TRBV20-1 and J usage is TRBJ1-3; no firm D call. Germline V gene data show CDR1 as DFQATT and CDR2 as SNEGSKA (reference sequence). This CDR3 has 12 residues. With 1 base removed from V and 6 bases from J, the gap between germline ends came to 7 bases. DNA of the CDR3: TGCAGTGCTAGAGTGACCTCAAACACCATATATTTT. Its protein product is CSARVTSNTIYF.

The genes are TRBV25-1 and TRBJ2-1; a possible D gene is TRBD2 (7 bases). This CDR3 spans 14 amino acids. Trimming stripped 6 bases from V and 8 bases from J, with 17 bases between. Germline V CDR1 and CDR2: MGHDK, SYGVNS. CDR3 loop: CASSAPRGGDEQFF. In DNA form, the CDR3 reads TGTGCCAGCAGCGCACCAAGGGGGGGGGATGAGCAGTTCTTC. The full variable domain, completed using reference TRBV25-1 and TRBJ2-1, is EADIYQTPRYLVIGTGKKITLECSQTMGHDKMYWYQQDPGMELHLIHYSYGVNSTEKGDLSSESTVSRIRTEHFPLTLESARPSHTSQYLCASSAPRGGDEQFFGPGTRLTVL.

On this clonotype itself: At one end the junction does not follow the germline gene, possibly because of a read error. The chain uses TRBV11-2 and TRBJ2-7; D is undetermined. Germline V gene lookup returns CDR1 SGHAT and CDR2 FQNNGV. The CDR3 consists of 13 residues. The CDR3 nucleotides are TGTGTCAGCAGCTTAGATCCATGGTACGGGCAGTACTTC. This sequence encodes CVSSLDPWYGQYF.

This clonotype was detected a few times. It may be a read error: a sequence one base away is much more abundant. The rearrangement links TRBV6-6 to TRBJ2-2; no reliable D call. Trimming took 5 bases from V and 9 from J, leaving 7 bases between them. Germline CDR1 and CDR2: MNHNY and SVGAGI (reference sequence). The CDR3 runs 11 residues. The CDR3 nucleotides read TGTGCCAGCAGTATCACTCGGGAGCTGTTTTTT. Translating it yields CASSITRELFF.

This clonotype was observed many times. The chain employs TRBV10-3 and TRBJ2-2; 7 bases are shared with TRBD2. V was clipped by 10 bases and J by 0 bases; unmatched bases: 8. The CDR3 is 15 amino acids. CDR1 is ENHRY, CDR2 SYGVKD, per germline. This chain's CDR3 is CATNGGSANTGELFF. For the CDR3, the DNA is TGTGCCACGAACGGCGGGAGCGCGAACACCGGGGAGCTGTTTTTT.